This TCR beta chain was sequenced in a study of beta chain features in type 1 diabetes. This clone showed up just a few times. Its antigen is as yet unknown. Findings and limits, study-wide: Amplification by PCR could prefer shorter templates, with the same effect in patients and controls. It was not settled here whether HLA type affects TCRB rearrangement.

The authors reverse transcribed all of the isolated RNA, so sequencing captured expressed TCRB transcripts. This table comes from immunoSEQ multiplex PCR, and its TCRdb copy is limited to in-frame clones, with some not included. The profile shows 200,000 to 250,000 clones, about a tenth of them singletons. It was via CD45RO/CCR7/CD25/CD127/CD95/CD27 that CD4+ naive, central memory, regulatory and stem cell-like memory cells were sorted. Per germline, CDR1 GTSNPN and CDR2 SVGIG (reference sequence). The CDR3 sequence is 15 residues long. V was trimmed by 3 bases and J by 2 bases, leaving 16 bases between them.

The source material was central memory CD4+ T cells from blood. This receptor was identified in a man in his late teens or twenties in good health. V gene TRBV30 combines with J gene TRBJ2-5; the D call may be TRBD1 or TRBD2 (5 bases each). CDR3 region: CAWRAPGRAQETQYF. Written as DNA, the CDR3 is TGTGCCTGGAGAGCCCCGGGACGGGCTCAAGAGACCCAGTACTTC.